These 8 T cell receptor beta chains were sequenced from one sample in a study of CD8 T cells in ankylosing spondylitis. TCRdb re-analysed the 5' RACE reads in MiXCR, keeping a single row per CDR3 protein. The sample lists around 150,000 distinct CDR3 sequences, about 9.9% occurring once. The specimen was blood, either unsorted or a sorted T cell fraction (not recorded which). Source of these receptors: a male donor with ankylosing spondylitis or in good health (not recorded which).

This chain uses TRBV9 with TRBJ1-3, with TRBD1 as a possible D gene (6 bases). Germline CDR1 reads SGDLS; CDR2 reads YYNGEE. V lost 4 bases and J 2 bases, leaving 16 bases between the germline ends. The length of the CDR3 is 16 residues. As DNA, the CDR3 is TGTGCCAGCAGCTCCGATCAGGGGATGGCTGGAAACACCATATATTTT. This gives the protein CASSSDQGMAGNTIYF.

In its sample, this clonotype was seen a few times. V gene TRBV7-9 combines with J gene TRBJ2-7, with 7 nucleotides matching TRBD1. The germline gives CDR1 SEHNR, CDR2 FQNEAQ (reference sequence). The CDR3 contains 16 residues. J lost 1 base, V lost 4 bases, and 10 bases had no gene match. The DNA for the CDR3 is TGTGCCAGCAGCTCAATTGTAAGACAGGGATCCTACGAGCAGTACTTC. It encodes CASSSIVRQGSYEQYF.

The chain employs TRBV11-2 and TRBJ1-1; maybe TRBD1 (5 bases). V was clipped by 3 bases and J by 1 base, with 24 bases between them. CDR1 and CDR2 from the germline V gene are SGHAT and FQNNGV. The CDR3 sequence is 19 residues long. The DNA of the CDR3 is TGTGCCAGCAGCTTGATGGTCCAAAGGCGGGGGAATAGGAACACTGAAGCTTTCTTT. It codes for CASSLMVQRRGNRNTEAFF.

Many counts were recorded for this clonotype. The chain recombines TRBV12-3 or TRBV12-4 with TRBJ2-5; the D call may be TRBD1 or TRBD2 (5 bases each). The V and J ends lost 10 bases and 7 bases respectively, with 16 bases between them. The CDR3 length is 12 residues. DNA for the CDR3: TGTGCCACCAAATCGGGGACGGCGACCCAGTACTTC. Amino acid sequence: CATKSGTATQYF.

This clonotype came up many times. The chain joins TRBV6-1 to TRBJ2-6; D is undetermined. The CDR3 is 16 amino acids. V was cut by 4 bases and J by 0 bases, with 10 bases left in between. Germline V lookup: CDR1 MNHNS, CDR2 SASEGT. CDR3 bases: TGTGCCAGCAGTGCTCCAGGATTCTCTGGGGCCAACGTCCTGACTTTC. Translated: CASSAPGFSGANVLTF.

The V call is TRBV12-5, the J call TRBJ1-1; D ambiguous. The germline V and J ends were trimmed by 5 bases and 3 bases, with 19 bases remaining between them. This CDR3 spans 16 amino acids. Looked up from germline, CDR1 is LGHNT and CDR2 is FRNRAP. The CDR3 protein is CASGPNLLGRDTEAFF. CDR3 DNA sequence: TGTGCTAGTGGTCCTAACCTCCTAGGGCGCGACACTGAAGCTTTCTTT.

This clonotype occurred many times. This rearrangement joins TRBV29-1 to TRBJ2-7, with D maybe TRBD1 (5 bases). This CDR3 is 13 amino acids long. Trimming took off 4 bases at V and 1 base at J, with 11 bases between the two ends. The germline V gene encodes CDR1 SQVTM and CDR2 ANQGSEA. CDR3: CSVGPRGSYEQYF. CDR3 sequence (DNA): TGCAGCGTTGGCCCTAGGGGTTCCTACGAGCAGTACTTC.

This clonotype was picked up many times. The chain joins TRBV25-1 to TRBJ1-1; D ambiguous. From germline, CDR1 is MGHDK and CDR2 SYGVNS. Trimming pared 1 base from V and 4 bases from J, leaving 10 bases between. There are 14 residues in the CDR3. The CDR3 DNA is TGTGCCAGCAGTGAATCCTGGGCGGGCACTGAAGCTTTCTTT. This codes for CASSESWAGTEAFF.